The T cell receptor (beta chain) described here comes from a study of OX40 agonist ivuxolimab in advanced cancers. Findings and limits, study-wide: Relative to CD4+ cells, CD8+ T cells on average had more expanded clones.

As concerns this clone: Its antigen is not known.

Repertoires were generated with immunoSEQ multiplex PCR, while TCRdb's copy carries only in-frame clones and drops some. The data hold about 83,000 clones, with approximately 91% observed a single time. V shed 3 bases and J 5 bases; nucleotides not matched to a gene: 5. The CDR3 covers 15 residues. Per the germline V gene, CDR1 is SGHNT and CDR2 is YYREEE (reference sequence). Sample: CD4+ or CD8+ T cells sorted from blood, taken in a trial of the OX40 agonist ivuxolimab. V usage is TRBV5-4 and J usage is TRBJ2-2, with 9 bases lining up with TRBD1. This clonotype was obtained from an adult with an advanced solid tumor such as melanoma, head and neck, liver or kidney cancer. CDR3 in amino acids: CASSSQGALTGELFF. The CDR3 region has the DNA TGTGCCAGCAGCTCACAGGGGGCGCTAACCGGGGAGCTGTTTTTT. Full variable domain (outside the CDR3, taken from reference TRBV5-4 and TRBJ2-2): ETGVTQSPTHLIKTRGQQVTLRCSSQSGHNTVSWYQQALGQGPQFIFQYYREEENGRGNFPPRFSGLQFPNYSSELNVNALELDDSALYLCASSSQGALTGELFFGEGSRLTVL.